Following are 27 T cell receptor beta chains from one sample sequenced in a study of T cell responses to AZD1222 COVID-19 vaccine. This table comes from immunoSEQ multiplex PCR, and its TCRdb copy is limited to in-frame clones, with some not included. Here the sample spans more than 150,000 clones, about 90% being singletons. The source was peripheral blood, collected on day 0 of AZD1222 vaccination. The receptors were sampled from an adult in good health.

The V gene is TRBV6-5, the J gene TRBJ1-2; a weak D match, TRBD1 (5 bases). From germline, CDR1 is MNHEY and CDR2 SVGAGI. V dropped 10 bases and J dropped 5 bases, with 17 bases sitting between them. CDR3 length: 13 residues. CDR3 sequence reads: CATEGKRRYGYTF. The CDR3 DNA reads TGTGCCACCGAGGGGAAAAGGAGGTATGGCTACACCTTC.

Turning to this clone: Germline is not matched at one junction end, which may reflect a read error. The chain couples TRBV7-7 to TRBJ2-5, with TRBD2 matching 15 bases. The CDR3 extends over 18 amino acids. CDR1 SSHAT and CDR2 FNYEAQ come from the germline V gene (reference sequence). For the CDR3, the DNA is TGTGCTAGCAGCTTAGCGATCGGGACTAGCGGGGGGAGAGAGACCCAGTACTTC. This translates into CASSLAIGTSGGRETQYF. Full variable domain (rest looked up from reference TRBV7-7 and TRBJ2-5): GAGVSQSPRYKVTKRGQDVTLRCDPISSHATLYWYQQALGQGPEFLTYFNYEAQPDKSGLPSDRFSAERPEGSISTLTIQRTEQRDSAMYRCASSLAIGTSGGRETQYFGPGTRLLVL.

The chain has TRBV7-9 and TRBJ1-1, with a weak D call TRBD1 (5 bases). The CDR3 has 14 residues. The germline V and J ends were trimmed by 8 bases and 0 bases, with 13 bases remaining between them. Germline values: CDR1 SEHNR, CDR2 FQNEAQ (reference sequence). The CDR3 nucleotides are TGTGCCAGCCTGATTGAGGGGCTGAACACTGAAGCTTTCTTT. As protein: CASLIEGLNTEAFF.

V gene TRBV14 combines with J gene TRBJ2-2; TRBD2 agrees at 7 bases. Germline trimming cut 2 bases from V and 2 bases from J; bases unmatched to any gene: 5. Germline CDR1 SGHDN, CDR2 FVKESK. The CDR3 is 16 residues long. The CDR3 loop is CASSQPTSANTGELFF. The CDR3 DNA reads TGTGCCAGCAGCCAACCTACTAGCGCCAACACCGGGGAGCTGTTTTTT.

This chain uses TRBV6-1 with TRBJ1-5; D might be TRBD1 (6 bases). This CDR3 spans 15 amino acids. Trimming stripped 2 bases from V and 4 bases from J, with 12 bases between. Germline V lookup: CDR1 MNHNS, CDR2 SASEGT. For the CDR3, the DNA is TGTGCCAGCAGTGAACAGCGGGGGCCAAATCAGCCCCAGCATTTT. It is translated as CASSEQRGPNQPQHF.

This rearrangement joins TRBV7-9 to TRBJ2-2; tentative D call: TRBD2 (5 bases). In germline, CDR1 is SEHNR, CDR2 FQNEAQ (reference sequence). This CDR3 is built from 14 residues. Deletions cut 5 bases from V and 7 bases from J, with 14 bases between. CDR3 loop: CASSRTAGHGELFF. In DNA form, the CDR3 reads TGTGCCAGCAGCCGTACGGCGGGCCACGGGGAGCTGTTTTTT. The full variable domain, rest sourced from reference TRBV7-9 and TRBJ2-2, is DTGVSQNPRHKITKRGQNVTFRCDPISEHNRLYWYRQTLGQGPEFLTYFQNEAQLEKSRLLSDRFSAERPKGSFSTLEIQRTEQGDSAMYLCASSRTAGHGELFFGEGSRLTVL.

The chain recombines TRBV6-4 with TRBJ1-2, with 8 bases lining up with TRBD1. Germline loops: CDR1 MRHNA, CDR2 SNTAGT. The V segment lost 6 bases and the J segment 4 bases; nucleotides outside the gene matches: 1. This CDR3 is built from 12 residues. CDR3 sequence reads: CASSGTGYGYTF. The CDR3 region has the DNA TGTGCCAGCAGCGGGACAGGCTATGGCTACACCTTC.

This chain connects TRBV7-2 to TRBJ2-1; 7 nucleotides match TRBD2. Germline CDR1 and CDR2: SGHTA and FQGNSA. The length of the CDR3 is 15 residues. The J segment lost 5 bases and the V segment lost 3 bases, leaving 7 bases of the junction unmatched. CDR3 loop: CASSFETSYNNEQFF. The CDR3 DNA is TGTGCCAGCAGCTTTGAGACTAGCTACAACAATGAGCAGTTCTTC. The variable domain in full, with the rest retrieved from reference TRBV7-2 and TRBJ2-1, is GAGVSQSPSNKVTEKGKDVELRCDPISGHTALYWYRQSLGQGLEFLIYFQGNSAPDKSGLPSDRFSAERTGGSVSTLTIQRTQQEDSAVYLCASSFETSYNNEQFFGPGTRLTVL.

A single count supports this clone. The chain joins TRBV28 to TRBJ1-4, with a weak D call TRBD1 (5 bases). CDR1 is MDHEN and CDR2 is SYDVKM in the germline V gene. CDR3 size: 15 residues. V was trimmed by 5 bases and J by 5 bases, leaving 15 bases between them. For the CDR3, the DNA is TGTGCCAGCAGTGGGGCGACAAGTGGCAATGAAAAACTGTTTTTT. It encodes CASSGATSGNEKLFF.

The chain carries TRBV25-1 and TRBJ2-7; 11 positions agree with TRBD2. CDR1 MGHDK and CDR2 SYGVNS come from the germline V gene. Unmatched junction bases numbered 15, after V lost 2 bases and J lost 9 bases. This CDR3 spans 17 amino acids. The CDR3 coding sequence is TGTGCCAGCAGTGAAAATTTTGGTACTAGCGGGGGCCAAGTGCAGTACTTC. This encodes CASSENFGTSGGQVQYF.

This clone has a handful of counts. The CDR3, as DNA: TGTGCCAGCAGTTACGGAGGGCGCGCCTTAGAAACTGAAGCTTTCTTT. The encoded protein is CASSYGGRALETEAFF. This chain joins TRBV6-6 and TRBJ1-1; D unclear. CDR3 size: 16 residues. Germline values: CDR1 MNHNY, CDR2 SVGAGI (reference sequence). V shed 2 bases and J shed 5 bases, with 18 bases lying between them.

The chain couples TRBV2 to TRBJ2-3; 7 bases align to TRBD2. Trimming cost V 5 bases and J 1 base; bases outside gene matches: 6. CDR1 SNHLY and CDR2 FYNNEI come from the germline V gene. The CDR3 totals 15 residues. The CDR3 loop is CASSRAGLGTDTQYF. CDR3 coding DNA: TGTGCCAGCAGTAGAGCGGGATTGGGCACAGATACGCAGTATTTT.

The chain carries TRBV5-1 and TRBJ2-7; D is undetermined. CDR1 and CDR2 from the germline V gene are SGHRS and YFSETQ. The V end lost 4 bases, the J end lost 5 bases, and 19 bases lay between the germline ends. The CDR3 length is 15 residues. CDR3 sequence (DNA): TGCGCCAGCAGCCCGGGTGGGGTAGGGTCTAACGAGCAGTACTTC. Translation gives CASSPGGVGSNEQYF.

The gene calls are TRBV5-5 and TRBJ2-1; D is uncertain. Trimming removed 0 bases from V and 10 bases from J, with 8 bases in between. Looked up from germline, CDR1 is SGHKS and CDR2 is YYEKEE (reference sequence). The CDR3 loop spans 12 amino acids. In DNA, the CDR3 is TGTGCCAGCAGCTTGGCCGGTGGCGAGCAGTTCTTC. It encodes CASSLAGGEQFF.

The V and J genes are TRBV19 and TRBJ2-1; 8 positions agree with TRBD2. The CDR3 spans 16 residues. CDR1 and CDR2 from the germline V gene are LNHDA and SQIVND (reference sequence). V lost 3 bases, J lost 0 bases, and 4 bases stayed unmatched. CDR3 amino acids: CASSILAGGSYNEQFF. DNA for the CDR3: TGTGCCAGTAGTATTCTCGCGGGGGGCTCCTACAATGAGCAGTTCTTC.

This clone was counted once. V gene TRBV9 combines with J gene TRBJ2-4; perhaps TRBD1 as D (5 bases). Germline V CDR1 and CDR2: SGDLS, YYNGEE. Trimming left V 0 bases short and J 5 bases short, with 6 bases between. CDR3 size: 13 residues. The CDR3, as DNA: TGTGCCAGCAGCGTAGGGGGCCAAAACATTCAGTACTTC. Amino acids: CASSVGGQNIQYF. Drawing the rest from reference TRBV9 and TRBJ2-4, the complete variable domain is DSGVTQTPKHLITATGQRVTLRCSPRSGDLSVYWYQQSLDQGLQFLIQYYNGEERAKGNILERFSAQQFPDLHSELNLSSLELGDSALYFCASSVGGQNIQYFGAGTRLSVL.

The J gene is TRBJ2-5, the V gene TRBV3-1 (or the pseudogene TRBV3-2), with TRBD2 identical over 7 bases. The CDR3 totals 15 residues. V lost 4 bases, J lost 4 bases, and 9 bases stayed unmatched. CDR1 and CDR2 from the germline V gene are LGHDT and YNNKEL (reference sequence). The CDR3 protein is CASSRIGGGTETQYF. The DNA for the CDR3 is TGTGCCAGCAGCCGTATTGGGGGGGGGACAGAGACCCAGTACTTC.

The chain has TRBV27 and TRBJ1-4; D remains unclear. The ends were cut back, 6 bases at V and 8 bases at J, with 13 bases in the middle. CDR3 size: 13 residues. CDR1 and CDR2 (germline): MNHEY, SMNVEV (reference sequence). The CDR3: CASSLGREEKLFF. As DNA, the CDR3 is TGTGCCAGCAGCCTGGGGAGGGAAGAAAAACTGTTTTTT. Combining the CDR3 with reference TRBV27 and TRBJ1-4 gives the whole variable domain EAQVTQNPRYLITVTGKKLTVTCSQNMNHEYMSWYRQDPGLGLRQIYYSMNVEVTDKGDVPEGYKVSRKEKRNFPLILESPSPNQTSLYFCASSLGREEKLFFGSGTQLSVL.

The rearrangement joins TRBV5-4 to TRBJ2-6; D not certain. The germline V and J ends were trimmed by 4 bases and 0 bases, with 14 bases remaining between them. CDR3 length: 17 amino acids. Per the germline V gene, CDR1 is SGHNT and CDR2 is YYREEE (reference sequence). The CDR3 sequence is CASSLAPLGSGANVLTF. The DNA for the CDR3 is TGTGCCAGCAGCCTGGCCCCACTGGGCTCTGGGGCCAACGTCCTGACTTTC.

This rearrangement joins TRBV28 to TRBJ2-5, with 8 bases that match TRBD1. CDR1 MDHEN and CDR2 SYDVKM come from the germline V gene. Trimming cost V 3 bases and J 7 bases; bases outside gene matches: 10. The CDR3 has 15 residues. The CDR3 DNA reads as TGTGCCAGCAGTTTTACAGCAGGGGGCCAGGGGACCCAGTACTTC. The encoded protein is CASSFTAGGQGTQYF.

The chain employs TRBV3-1 (or the pseudogene TRBV3-2) and TRBJ1-3; D gene ambiguous. Germline V gives CDR1 LGHDT, CDR2 YNNKEL (reference sequence). This CDR3 region has 13 residues. The V end lost 3 bases, the J end lost 4 bases, and 7 bases lay between the germline ends. In nucleotides, the CDR3 is TGTGCCAGCAGCCATGGTGAAGGAAACACCATATATTTT. The encoded protein is CASSHGEGNTIYF.

The J gene is TRBJ1-3, the V gene TRBV10-2; D not certain. This CDR3 comprises 15 residues. The germline V gene has CDR1 WSHSY and CDR2 SAAADI. Trimming removed 6 bases at V and 0 bases at J, with 12 bases between. CDR3 DNA sequence: TGCGCCAGCAGGAGTACTGCTACCTCTGGAAACACCATATATTTT. Protein: CASRSTATSGNTIYF.

The chain is built from TRBV13 and TRBJ2-3; 9 positions agree with TRBD2. The CDR3 extends over 16 amino acids. Germline loops: CDR1 PRHDT, CDR2 FYEKMQ (reference sequence). V shed 5 bases and J 3 bases; nucleotides not matched to a gene: 9. The CDR3: CASSRQARGGTDTQYF. CDR3 sequence (DNA): TGTGCCAGCAGCCGCCAAGCGCGGGGGGGTACAGATACGCAGTATTTT. Full variable domain (missing parts from reference TRBV13 and TRBJ2-3): AAGVIQSPRHLIKEKRETATLKCYPIPRHDTVYWYQQGPGQDPQFLISFYEKMQSDKGSIPDRFSAQQFSDYHSELNMSSLELGDSALYFCASSRQARGGTDTQYFGPGTRLTVL.

The gene calls are TRBV6-5 and TRBJ2-1; 14 bases are a match to TRBD2. Losses at the gene ends were 8 bases for V and 8 bases for J; bases not matched to a gene: 5. Germline loops: CDR1 MNHEY, CDR2 SVGAGI. CDR3 length equals 14 residues. The CDR3 here is CASLGTSGSDEQFF. CDR3 DNA sequence: TGTGCCAGCCTTGGGACTAGCGGGAGCGATGAGCAGTTCTTC.

The chain joins TRBV10-3 to TRBJ2-2; D unclear. Germline V CDR1 and CDR2: ENHRY, SYGVKD. The CDR3 runs 15 residues. V lost 3 bases, J lost 3 bases, and 11 bases lay in between. In DNA form, the CDR3 reads TGTGCCATCAGTGAAGCCGTAAGGGACACCGGGGAGCTGTTTTTT. Residues: CAISEAVRDTGELFF.

The chain recombines TRBV29-1 with TRBJ2-1; a possible D gene is TRBD2 (7 bases). CDR3 length equals 12 residues. Germline-derived CDR1 and CDR2 are SQVTM and ANQGSEA. V was pared by 7 bases and J by 6 bases, with 13 bases between. The CDR3 nucleotides read TGCAGCGCTGTGGGGGGGCCCAATGAGCAGTTCTTC. Protein: CSAVGGPNEQFF.

V gene TRBV6-5 combines with J gene TRBJ2-5; D unresolved. Germline lookup yields CDR1 MNHEY and CDR2 SVGAGI. Trimming stripped 6 bases from V and 2 bases from J, with 13 bases between. The CDR3 has 14 amino acids. CDR3 protein: CASSGRNTQETQYF. In DNA, the CDR3 is TGTGCCAGCAGCGGACGGAATACTCAAGAGACCCAGTACTTC.